This TCR beta chain was profiled in a study of blood T cell repertoires in COVID-19. Study as a whole: From T cells, B-cell-depleted T cells, or PBMCs came the material, which was cDNA or gDNA.

Sequencing was performed with immunoSEQ multiplex PCR; in TCRdb, only in-frame clones are kept and a portion is missing. The sample lists just over 650,000 clones, around 89% occurring once. Germline CDR1 and CDR2: SGHTS and YDEGEE. V shed 5 bases, J shed 6 bases, and the junction held 14 bases outside the gene matches. CDR3 length equals 17 residues. The sequencing sample was made of peripheral blood. The receptor's source is a woman aged 18-29 years with acute or convalescent COVID-19. This sequence joins TRBV5-8 and TRBJ1-5, with TRBD1 matching over 10 bases. CDR3 sequence: CASSISPGQGGIQPQHF. The CDR3 region has the DNA TGTGCCAGCAGTATCTCACCCGGACAGGGGGGTATTCAGCCCCAGCATTTT.